This is a list of T cell receptor beta chains from one sample in a study of human T cells and chemical hapten exposure. TCRdb re-derived calls from the RACE reads in MiXCR, one entry per CDR3 protein. The table includes about 65,000 distinct CDR3 sequences, roughly 6.6% detected once. Material for sequencing was whole blood. These receptors originate from a female donor in good health. Some clones in this sample may be carry-over from other donors' samples. CDR3s include the opening cysteine and the closing phenylalanine or tryptophan. A D gene is named only where the DNA matches it firmly. A row's size may be missing; if present it is once, few, many or a size class.

TRBJ2-3	NA	many	TRBV12-3/TRBV12-4	TGTGCCAGCAGGAGGGGGGATACGCAGTATTTT	CASRRGDTQYF
TRBJ2-7	TRBD1	many	TRBV2	TGTGCCAGCAGCGACAGGGCGGACGAGCAGTACTTC	CASSDRADEQYF
TRBJ2-1	TRBD2	many	TRBV7-9	TGTGCCAGCAGAGGACTAGAGTACAATGAGCAGTTCTTC	CASRGLEYNEQFF
TRBJ1-1	NA	many	TRBV5-1	TGCGCCAGCAGCCCTAGGGAAGGAGCAAACACTGAAGCTTTCTTT	CASSPREGANTEAFF
TRBJ2-3	NA	few	TRBV28	TGTGCCAGCAGCCAAAACGTCCTAGGGAGCACAGATACGCAGTATTTT	CASSQNVLGSTDTQYF
TRBJ2-5	NA	NA	TRBV28	TGTGCCAGCAGTCCTTTCCGTAGTGGTTTGGAGACCCAGTACTTC	CASSPFRSGLETQYF
TRBJ1-2	NA	many	TRBV28	TGTGCCAGCAGTTTGCGACCCAGATTAGGATACTATGGCTACACCTTC	CASSLRPRLGYYGYTF
TRBJ2-7	NA	NA	TRBV5-1	TGCGCCAGCGGGACCGGGACTGACACCTACGAGCAGTACTTC	CASGTGTDTYEQYF
TRBJ2-1	NA	many	TRBV24-1	TGTGCCACCAGTGATGATGGTGAGCAGTTCTTC	CATSDDGEQFF
TRBJ1-1	TRBD1	many	TRBV5-1	TGCGCCAGCAGTCTAGGGCCACAGGGGGTCTTTGGCGGCACTGAAGCTTTCTTT	CASSLGPQGVFGGTEAFF
TRBJ2-1	NA	NA	TRBV24-1	TGTGCCACCGGATACAGGGATGAGCAGTTCTTC	CATGYRDEQFF
TRBJ2-1	TRBD2	many	TRBV6-1	TGTGCCAGCAGTGAAGCTGGAGCGGGAGGAAATGAGCAGTTCTTC	CASSEAGAGGNEQFF
TRBJ2-7	NA	few	TRBV4-2	TGTGCCAGCAGCCAAGAAGGGCTGGGGGGAGGATCCCCCTACGAGCAGTACTTC	CASSQEGLGGGSPYEQYF
TRBJ1-4	NA	few	TRBV10-2	TGCGCCAGCAGGACAGCAACTAATGAAAAACTGTTTTTT	CASRTATNEKLFF
TRBJ2-2	TRBD2	many	TRBV28	TGTGCCAGCAGTTTTTCTAGCGGGATGGCCGGGGAGCTGTTTTTT	CASSFSSGMAGELFF
TRBJ2-3	NA	few	TRBV28	TGTGCCACCTCCCCGGACAGAGTCACAGATACGCAGTATTTT	CATSPDRVTDTQYF
TRBJ1-5	TRBD1	many	TRBV20-1	TGCAGTGCTACGAATGCAGGGGGCCTCAATCAGCCCCAGCATTTT	CSATNAGGLNQPQHF
TRBJ2-7	TRBD2	NA	TRBV7-9	TGTGCCAGCACCCCCCTAGCGGAACTCTACGAGCAGTACTTC	CASTPLAELYEQYF
TRBJ2-2	NA	many	TRBV2	TGTGCCAGCAGTGAAGGGTCGGGAGAGTCCGGGGAGCTGTTTTTT	CASSEGSGESGELFF
TRBJ2-1	TRBD2	many	TRBV20-1	TGCAGTGCTTCGACTAGCGGAAGAGGTGGTGAGCAGTTCTTC	CSASTSGRGGEQFF
TRBJ1-4	TRBD1	NA	TRBV5-1	TGCGCCAGCAGCGCGACAGGGGAAGCTAATGAAAAACTGTTTTTT	CASSATGEANEKLFF
TRBJ1-6	TRBD1	NA	TRBV5-8	TGTGCCAGCAGACACCGGGACAGGCCTAATTCACCCCTCCACTTT	CASRHRDRPNSPLHF
TRBJ2-3	NA	NA	TRBV3-1	TGTGCCAGCAGCCAAGACCCCGATCTAGGGGCGTGGGGCACAGATACGCAGTATTTT	CASSQDPDLGAWGTDTQYF
TRBJ2-7	NA	many	TRBV30	TGTGCCTGGAGTGTCTCGGGATCGGGAGAGCAGTACTTC	CAWSVSGSGEQYF
TRBJ1-1	NA	many	TRBV29-1	TGCAGCGTGACCGGGACGCTACAAGTGAACACTGAAGCTTTCTTT	CSVTGTLQVNTEAFF
TRBJ2-1	NA	NA	TRBV5-5	TGTGCCAGCAGCTCCGCGGGGAGCTCCTACAATGAGCAGTTCTTC	CASSSAGSSYNEQFF
TRBJ2-7	NA	NA	TRBV10-3	TGTGCCAGCGTGGGGGGTCACGAGCAGTACTTC	CASVGGHEQYF
TRBJ1-1	NA	NA	TRBV20-1	TGCAGTGCTGGGGGGCGCCGAACTGAAGCTTTCTTT	CSAGGRRTEAFF
TRBJ1-2	TRBD1	many	TRBV29-1	TGCAGCGTTCCAGGGGGCGGGCTTGGTGGCGGCTACACCTTC	CSVPGGGLGGGYTF
TRBJ1-1	NA	few	TRBV12-3/TRBV12-4	TGTGCCAGCAGTTTTTTAGCGAACACTGAAGCTTTCTTT	CASSFLANTEAFF
TRBJ1-6	NA	many	TRBV5-1	TGCGCCAGCAGCTTGGAGGCAGGGTGGAATTCACCCCTCCACTTT	CASSLEAGWNSPLHF
TRBJ2-7	TRBD1	many	TRBV14	TGTGCCAGCAGCCCGGGACAGGGCATCTACGAGCAGTACTTC	CASSPGQGIYEQYF
TRBJ2-7	TRBD2	NA	TRBV20-1	TGCAGTGCTAGACTCGATAGCGGGAGATCTCCCTGCGAGCAGTACTTC	CSARLDSGRSPCEQYF
TRBJ2-3	NA	many	TRBV14	TGTGCCAGCAGCCAAGCTCGGAACCTAGCTTTAGATACGCAGTATTTT	CASSQARNLALDTQYF
TRBJ1-2	NA	few	TRBV19	TGTGCCAGTAGTATAGGGAGCGGCTACACCTTC	CASSIGSGYTF
TRBJ2-5	TRBD2	many	TRBV20-1	TGCAGTGCTCTCCTCGGAGCGGGGTGGAAGACCCAGTACTTC	CSALLGAGWKTQYF
TRBJ2-2	TRBD2	once	TRBV7-6	TGTGCCGGGGGAGGGAGAGAGACCGGGGAGCTGTTTTTT	CAGGGRETGELFF
TRBJ2-4	NA	many	TRBV6-6	TGTGCCAGCAGTTACGACCCCCTGGCACAGGGAAGCCTCAAAAACATTCAGTACTTC	CASSYDPLAQGSLKNIQYF
TRBJ2-7	TRBD1	NA	TRBV28	TGTGCCAGCAGTAGAGGGGGACAGGGGTCCTACGAGCAGTACTTC	CASSRGGQGSYEQYF
TRBJ1-4	TRBD1	few	TRBV7-9	TGTGCCAGCAGCCCCGACAGGGGCTCAACTAATGAAAAACTGTTTTTT	CASSPDRGSTNEKLFF
TRBJ2-7	TRBD2	few	TRBV5-1	TGCGCCAGCAGCCGGGCACTAGCGGTCGCTTCCTACGAGCAGTACTTC	CASSRALAVASYEQYF
TRBJ1-2	TRBD1	many	TRBV7-3	TGTGCCAGCAGCTTAACCCCGGGGACAGGTGATGGCTACACCTTC	CASSLTPGTGDGYTF
TRBJ2-7	NA	many	TRBV7-7	TGTGCCAGCAGCCCCTCGACAGGTCCCTACGAGCAGTACTTC	CASSPSTGPYEQYF
TRBJ2-1	NA	many	TRBV29-1	TGCAGCGCCGGCGGTGGAGCCAATGAGCAGTTCTTC	CSAGGGANEQFF
TRBJ2-2	NA	few	TRBV2	TGTGCCAGCAAACCGGGACAGAACACCGGGGAGCTGTTTTTT	CASKPGQNTGELFF
TRBJ1-1	NA	NA	TRBV6-6	TGTGCCAGCAGTTACTCGACGGCGGGTCAGACTGAAGCTTTCTTT	CASSYSTAGQTEAFF
TRBJ2-6	NA	NA	TRBV20-1	TGCAGTGCCGGGGACTTACGCTCTGGGGCCAACGTCCTGACTTTC	CSAGDLRSGANVLTF
TRBJ1-5	NA	few	TRBV21-1	TGTGCCAGCAGCAAAGGTCGGCAGCCCCAGCATTTT	CASSKGRQPQHF
TRBJ2-7	NA	many	TRBV27	TGTGCCAGCAGTTATACTCAGGGGACCGCCCGTTACGAGCAGTACTTC	CASSYTQGTARYEQYF